The present T cell receptor beta chain was sequenced within a study of CD8+ T cells in alopecia areata. Study-level findings and limits: Scalp clonality and expanded CD8+ clones among the top 100 showed significant decreases with tofacitinib.

cDNA prepared by RNA extraction and subsequent reverse transcription served as the template for sequencing. Profiled with immunoSEQ multiplex PCR; TCRdb holds only in-frame clones, not every one. The profile shows about 180,000 clones, less than 70% of them singletons. CDR3 length: 13 amino acids. Germline V gene lookup returns CDR1 GTSNPN and CDR2 SVGIG (reference sequence). Trimming stripped 5 bases from V and 2 bases from J, with 12 bases between. This clone was detected a few times. What it recognizes is unknown. Treatment noted: oral pan-JAK inhibitor, 5-10 mg twice daily. Peripheral blood, together with lesional scalp punch biopsies, was collected from alopecia areata patients.

The chain carries TRBV30 and TRBJ1-2; no firm D call. Here the sequenced sample was CD8+ T cells sorted from blood, taken at week 24, from a patient treated with tofacitinib. The sequence was obtained from a human donor with alopecia areata. CDR3 amino acids: CAWSSSLNYGYTF. The CDR3 DNA is TGTGCCTGGTCCTCCTCACTCAACTATGGCTACACCTTC.